Shown below are 7 T cell receptor beta chains from a single sample sequenced in a study of blood T cell repertoires in COVID-19. Profiled with immunoSEQ multiplex PCR; TCRdb holds only in-frame clones, not every one. The sample shows about 64,000 clones, around two thirds of them seen only once. The sample comprised PBMCs or T cells enriched from blood (not recorded which). The source is a woman aged 55-70 years who had been exposed to COVID-19.

The chain links TRBV28 to TRBJ2-5; TRBD1 matches at 8 bases. The germline V gene encodes CDR1 MDHEN and CDR2 SYDVKM. The CDR3 sequence is 15 residues long. Trimming took 2 bases from V and 2 from J; bases not matched to a gene: 4. The CDR3 DNA reads TGTGCCAGCAGTTTAACAGGGGGATGGCAAGAGACCCAGTACTTC. Its translation: CASSLTGGWQETQYF.

This chain connects TRBV19 to TRBJ1-2; 7 positions match TRBD1. V was pared by 8 bases and J by 4 bases, with 7 bases of the junction left unmatched. This CDR3 contains 13 residues. Per germline, CDR1 LNHDA and CDR2 SQIVND (reference sequence). This CDR3 is CASAWTGFYGYTF. The CDR3 region has the DNA TGTGCCAGTGCTTGGACAGGCTTCTATGGCTACACCTTC.

The rearrangement joins TRBV29-1 to TRBJ2-5; 7 bases are a match to TRBD1. Losses at the gene ends were 6 bases for V and 5 bases for J; bases not matched to a gene: 6. This CDR3 comprises 12 residues. The germline V gene encodes CDR1 SQVTM and CDR2 ANQGSEA. DNA for the CDR3: TGCAGCGTGCGACAGGGTCCCGAGACCCAGTACTTC. Amino acids: CSVRQGPETQYF.

The chain links TRBV28 to TRBJ2-3; weak D call: TRBD2 (5 bases). Trimming removed 0 bases at V and 6 bases at J, with 16 bases between. The CDR3 loop spans 16 amino acids. From germline, CDR1 is MDHEN and CDR2 SYDVKM. CDR3 nucleotides: TGTGCCAGCAGTTTATGGTCTCTGGGAGCCTTGGATACGCAGTATTTT. Translating gives CASSLWSLGALDTQYF.

V is TRBV27 and J is TRBJ2-1; D might be TRBD1 (6 bases). The CDR3 is 14 residues long. Germline V CDR1 and CDR2: MNHEY, SMNVEV (reference sequence). V lost 7 bases, J lost 3 bases, and 13 bases lay in between. DNA for the CDR3: TGTGCCAGCACGGGCAGGGGCCTCTACAATGAGCAGTTCTTC. It encodes CASTGRGLYNEQFF.

As for this clone: The same CDR3 also results from other DNA sequences found in this sample. The V gene is TRBV5-1, the J gene TRBJ2-1; D unclear. CDR1 is SGHRS, CDR2 YFSETQ, per germline. V lost 4 bases, J lost 7 bases, and 9 bases lay in between. This CDR3 has 12 residues. Here the CDR3 DNA reads TGCGCCAGCAGCCTACCTACTAATGAGCAGTTCTTC. Its protein is CASSLPTNEQFF.

The chain uses TRBV11-2 and TRBJ2-3, with 7 bases aligning to TRBD2. This CDR3 region has 15 residues. The germline CDR1 and CDR2 sequences are SGHAT and FQNNGV. V gave up 5 bases and J gave up 2 bases; unmatched junction bases: 7. As DNA, the CDR3 is TGTGCCAGCAGCCTACTAGCGTTTATCACAGATACGCAGTATTTT. This translates into CASSLLAFITDTQYF.